Below, 9 T cell receptor beta chains from the same sample are listed, as sequenced in a study of shared clonotypes between healthy human individuals. Sequencing was performed with immunoSEQ multiplex PCR; in TCRdb, only in-frame clones are kept and a portion is missing. The sample lists about 680,000 clones, around three quarters occurring once. Sample: memory CD4+ T cells sorted from blood. Subset given: CD45RA-negative fraction. Receptors originate from a woman aged 25 to 39 in good health.

This clone has a single count. This chain links TRBV11-3 with TRBJ2-1, with D possibly matching TRBD2 (6 bases). There are 12 residues in the CDR3. Trimming stripped 6 bases from V and 7 bases from J, with 10 bases between. Germline values: CDR1 SGHNT, CDR2 YENEEA. Here the CDR3 DNA reads TGTGCCAGCAGTCGGAGGGAGAATGAGCAGTTCTTC. This sequence encodes CASSRRENEQFF.

Concerning this clone: Other DNA sequences in this specimen translate into the identical CDR3. The rearrangement links TRBV6-1 to TRBJ1-3; 9 positions agree with TRBD1. The CDR3 sequence is 15 residues long. J lost 2 bases, V lost 2 bases, and 1 base had no gene match. The V gene's germline CDR1 is MNHNS and CDR2 SASEGT. CDR3 sequence (DNA): TGTGCCAGCAGTGAAAGGGACAGGGCTGGAAACACCATATATTTT. Its protein product is CASSERDRAGNTIYF.

This chain links TRBV9 with TRBJ2-2, with TRBD2 identical over 8 bases. The V and J ends lost 0 bases and 3 bases, in that order; junction bases with no gene match: 7. The CDR3 runs to 17 residues. Per the germline V gene, CDR1 is SGDLS and CDR2 is YYNGEE. The CDR3 DNA reads TGTGCCAGCAGCGTAGGTGGACTAGCTCGGGACACCGGGGAGCTGTTTTTT. Encoded protein: CASSVGGLARDTGELFF.

The chain couples TRBV7-2 to TRBJ1-1; D gene uncertain. This CDR3 has 12 amino acids. Germline V lookup: CDR1 SGHTA, CDR2 FQGNSA. Trimming left V 5 bases short and J 7 bases short, with 11 bases between. Written as DNA, the CDR3 is TGTGCCAGCAGCACCGTCGTCAGTGAAGCTTTCTTT. This translates into CASSTVVSEAFF.

The CDR3 DNA is TGTGCCAGCAAATTGCTTGAGCAGTACTTC. Residues: CASKLLEQYF. The genes are TRBV2 and TRBJ2-7, with D hard to call. The V gene's germline CDR1 is SNHLY and CDR2 FYNNEI. The germline V and J ends were trimmed by 7 bases and 7 bases, with 8 bases remaining between them. The CDR3 has 10 amino acids.

This clone appeared a few times. The V call is TRBV14, the J call TRBJ2-1; TRBD2 aligns across 15 bases. Trimming cost V 5 bases and J 9 bases; bases outside gene matches: 5. The germline V gene has CDR1 SGHDN and CDR2 FVKESK. The CDR3 consists of 15 residues. CDR3 nucleotides: TGTGCCAGCAGCTTATCGGGACTAGCGGGAGGTGAGCAGTTCTTC. It is translated as CASSLSGLAGGEQFF.

This clone appeared once. The rearrangement uses TRBV14 and TRBJ2-7, with unresolved D. CDR3 length: 14 residues. The germline gives CDR1 SGHDN, CDR2 FVKESK. V lost 3 bases and J lost 3, with 12 bases in between. CDR3 DNA sequence: TGTGCCAGCAGCCAGGCATCTGTGCTCTACGAGCAGTACTTC. Protein sequence: CASSQASVLYEQYF.

The chain uses TRBV15 and TRBJ2-2; possibly TRBD1 for D (6 bases). The CDR3 consists of 14 residues. The V and J ends lost 5 bases and 3 bases respectively, with 10 bases between them. Germline CDR1 LNHNV, CDR2 YYDKDF (reference sequence). The CDR3 loop is CATSPRTDTGELFF. CDR3 DNA: TGTGCCACCAGCCCTCGGACAGACACCGGGGAGCTGTTTTTT.

The rearrangement joins TRBV28 to TRBJ1-5; D not resolved. The germline gives CDR1 MDHEN, CDR2 SYDVKM. CDR3 length equals 12 residues. With 6 bases removed from V and 10 bases from J, the gap between germline ends came to 13 bases. Here the CDR3 DNA reads TGTGCCAGCAGCTTGGGCGCCCGTCCCCAGCATTTT. As protein: CASSLGARPQHF.